These 4 T cell receptor beta chains share one sample of origin, sequenced in a study of T cell repertoires in cytomegalovirus infection. TCRdb re-derived calls from the reads in MiXCR, one entry per CDR3 protein. The table records approximately 500,000 distinct CDR3 sequences, more than 30% of them present only once. These receptors lack a known antigen. The material sequenced was cultured PBMCs, taken from culture after CMV antigen stimulation. All receptors come from a human donor in good health (CMV status not recorded). Some clones in this sample may be carry-over from other donors' samples.

This clonotype was seen only a few times. The V gene is TRBV7-9, the J gene TRBJ2-1; 8 positions match TRBD1. There are 16 residues in the CDR3. Trimming cost V 3 bases and J 5 bases; bases outside gene matches: 9. The germline V gene encodes CDR1 SEHNR and CDR2 FQNEAQ (reference sequence). CDR3 sequence reads: CASSFGRDRPNNEQFF. The DNA for the CDR3 is TGTGCCAGCAGCTTCGGCCGGGACAGGCCCAACAATGAGCAGTTCTTC.

CDR3 amino acids: CASSKLAGGNNEQFF. DNA of the CDR3: TGTGCCAGCAGCAAACTAGCGGGAGGAAACAATGAGCAGTTCTTC. The rearrangement links TRBV27 to TRBJ2-1; 12 nucleotides agree with TRBD2. This CDR3 has 15 residues. In germline, CDR1 is MNHEY, CDR2 SMNVEV (reference sequence). Trimming removed 6 bases from V and 5 bases from J; junction bases left unmatched: 5.

The V gene is TRBV7-2, the J gene TRBJ1-1; perhaps TRBD1 as D (5 bases). This CDR3 has 16 amino acids. Trimming took 4 bases from V and 4 from J, leaving 19 bases between them. CDR1 and CDR2 (germline): SGHTA, FQGNSA. The CDR3 DNA reads TGTGCCAGCAGCTGGGGGATGGAGGGGATAGGCACTGAAGCTTTCTTT. Encoded protein: CASSWGMEGIGTEAFF.

The chain employs TRBV11-2 and TRBJ1-2; weak D call: TRBD1 (5 bases). In germline, CDR1 is SGHAT, CDR2 FQNNGV. The CDR3 totals 13 residues. Deletions cut 5 bases from V and 8 bases from J, with 15 bases between. The CDR3 coding sequence is TGTGCCAGCAGCCTAGGGGAGGGTCTGGGCTACACCTTC. It translates to CASSLGEGLGYTF.